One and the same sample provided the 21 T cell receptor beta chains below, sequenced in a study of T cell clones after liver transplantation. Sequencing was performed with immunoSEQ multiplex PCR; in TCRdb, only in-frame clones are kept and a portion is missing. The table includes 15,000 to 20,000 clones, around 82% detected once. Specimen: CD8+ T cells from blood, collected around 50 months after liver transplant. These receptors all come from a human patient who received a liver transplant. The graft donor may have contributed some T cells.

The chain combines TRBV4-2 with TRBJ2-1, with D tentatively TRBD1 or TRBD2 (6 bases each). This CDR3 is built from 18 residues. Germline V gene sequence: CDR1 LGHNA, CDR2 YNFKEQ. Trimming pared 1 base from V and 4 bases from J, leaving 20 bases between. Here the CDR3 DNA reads TGTGCCAGCAGCCAAGCCCCGGACAGCCCTCGGGGGTACAATGAGCAGTTCTTC. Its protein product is CASSQAPDSPRGYNEQFF.

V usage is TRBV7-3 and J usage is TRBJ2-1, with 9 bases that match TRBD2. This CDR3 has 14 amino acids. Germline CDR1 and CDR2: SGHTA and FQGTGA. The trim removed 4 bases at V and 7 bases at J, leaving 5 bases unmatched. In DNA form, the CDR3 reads TGTGCCAGCAGCTCCGCGGCGGGAGGGAATGAGCAGTTCTTC. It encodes CASSSAAGGNEQFF.

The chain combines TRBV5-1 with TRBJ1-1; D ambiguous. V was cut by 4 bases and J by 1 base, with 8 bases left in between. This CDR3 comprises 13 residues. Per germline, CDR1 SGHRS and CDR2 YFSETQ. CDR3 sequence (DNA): TGCGCCAGCAGCCGAGTAGGGAACACTGAAGCTTTCTTT. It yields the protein CASSRVGNTEAFF. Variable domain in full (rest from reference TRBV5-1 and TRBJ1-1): KAGVTQTPRYLIKTRGQQVTLSCSPISGHRSVSWYQQTPGQGLQFLFEYFSETQRNKGNFPGRFSGRQFSNSRSEMNVSTLELGDSALYLCASSRVGNTEAFFGQGTRLTVV.

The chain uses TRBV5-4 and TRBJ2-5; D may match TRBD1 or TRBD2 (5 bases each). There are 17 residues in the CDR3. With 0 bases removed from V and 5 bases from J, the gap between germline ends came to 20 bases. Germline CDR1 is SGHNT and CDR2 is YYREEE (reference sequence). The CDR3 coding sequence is TGTGCCAGCAGCTTGGCGGGGTCAGGGTATTCTAGGGAGACCCAGTACTTC. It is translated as CASSLAGSGYSRETQYF.

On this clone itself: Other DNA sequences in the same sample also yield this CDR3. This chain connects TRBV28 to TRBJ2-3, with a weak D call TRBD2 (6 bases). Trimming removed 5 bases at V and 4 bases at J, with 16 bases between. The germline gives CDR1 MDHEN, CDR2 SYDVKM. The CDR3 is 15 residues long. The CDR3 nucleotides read TGTGCCAGCAGTCTGAACCCGGGAGTGGCAGATACGCAGTATTTT. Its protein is CASSLNPGVADTQYF.

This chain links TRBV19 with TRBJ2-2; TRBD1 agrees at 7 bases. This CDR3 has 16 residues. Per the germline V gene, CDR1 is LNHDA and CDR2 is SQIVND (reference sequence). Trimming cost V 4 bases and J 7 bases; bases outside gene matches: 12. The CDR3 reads CASSTLRRGYGGELFF. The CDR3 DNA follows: TGTGCCAGTAGTACTTTGCGCAGGGGGTATGGCGGGGAGCTGTTTTTT.

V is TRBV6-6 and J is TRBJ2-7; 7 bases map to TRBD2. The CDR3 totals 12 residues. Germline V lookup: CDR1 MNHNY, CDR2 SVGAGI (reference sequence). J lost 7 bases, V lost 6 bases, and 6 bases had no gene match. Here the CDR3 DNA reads TGTGCCAGCAGCCAGCGGGGTGGGGAGCAGTACTTC. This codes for CASSQRGGEQYF.

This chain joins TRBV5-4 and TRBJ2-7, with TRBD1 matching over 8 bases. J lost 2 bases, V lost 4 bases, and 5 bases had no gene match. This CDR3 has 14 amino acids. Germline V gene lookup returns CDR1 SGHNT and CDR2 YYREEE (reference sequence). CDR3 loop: CASSPGQGPYEQYF. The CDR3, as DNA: TGTGCCAGCAGCCCCGGACAGGGTCCCTACGAGCAGTACTTC.

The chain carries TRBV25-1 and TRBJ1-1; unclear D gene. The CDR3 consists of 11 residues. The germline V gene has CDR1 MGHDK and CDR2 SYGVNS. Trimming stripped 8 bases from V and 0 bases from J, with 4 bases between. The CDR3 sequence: CASLLNTEAFF. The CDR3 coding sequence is TGTGCCAGCCTCCTGAACACTGAAGCTTTCTTT. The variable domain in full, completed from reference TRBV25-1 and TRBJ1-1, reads EADIYQTPRYLVIGTGKKITLECSQTMGHDKMYWYQQDPGMELHLIHYSYGVNSTEKGDLSSESTVSRIRTEHFPLTLESARPSHTSQYLCASLLNTEAFFGQGTRLTVV.

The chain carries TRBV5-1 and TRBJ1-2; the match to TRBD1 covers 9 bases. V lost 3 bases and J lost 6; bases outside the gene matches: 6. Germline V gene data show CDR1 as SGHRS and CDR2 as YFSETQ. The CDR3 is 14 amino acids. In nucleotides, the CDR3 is TGCGCCAGCAGCTCTCCGGGACAGGGCGATGGCTACACCTTC. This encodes CASSSPGQGDGYTF.

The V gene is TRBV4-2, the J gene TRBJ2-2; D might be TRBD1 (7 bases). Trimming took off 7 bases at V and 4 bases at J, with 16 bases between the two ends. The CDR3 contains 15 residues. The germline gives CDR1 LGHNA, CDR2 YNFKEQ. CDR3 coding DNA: TGTGCCAGCACCCAGGGGGGATATGGCACCGGGGAGCTGTTTTTT. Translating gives CASTQGGYGTGELFF.

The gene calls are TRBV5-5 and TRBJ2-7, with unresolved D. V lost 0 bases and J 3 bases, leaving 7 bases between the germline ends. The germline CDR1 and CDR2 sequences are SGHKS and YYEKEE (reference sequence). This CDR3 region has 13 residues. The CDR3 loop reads CASSLDVSYEQYF. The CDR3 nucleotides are TGTGCCAGCAGCTTGGACGTTAGCTACGAGCAGTACTTC.

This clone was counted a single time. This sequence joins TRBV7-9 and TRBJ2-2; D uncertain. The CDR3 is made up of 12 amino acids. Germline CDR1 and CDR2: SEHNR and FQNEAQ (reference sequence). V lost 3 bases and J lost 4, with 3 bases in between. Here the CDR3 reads CASSLTTGELFF. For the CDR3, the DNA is TGTGCCAGCAGCTTGACCACCGGGGAGCTGTTTTTT. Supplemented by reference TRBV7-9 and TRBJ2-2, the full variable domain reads DTGVSQNPRHKITKRGQNVTFRCDPISEHNRLYWYRQTLGQGPEFLTYFQNEAQLEKSRLLSDRFSAERPKGSFSTLEIQRTEQGDSAMYLCASSLTTGELFFGEGSRLTVL.

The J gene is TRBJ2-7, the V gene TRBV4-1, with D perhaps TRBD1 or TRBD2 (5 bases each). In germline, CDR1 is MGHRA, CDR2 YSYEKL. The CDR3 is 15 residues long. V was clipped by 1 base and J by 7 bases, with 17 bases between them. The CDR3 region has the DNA TGCGCCAGCAGCCAAGTACGGGGCACTAGGAGTGAGCAGTACTTC. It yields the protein CASSQVRGTRSEQYF.

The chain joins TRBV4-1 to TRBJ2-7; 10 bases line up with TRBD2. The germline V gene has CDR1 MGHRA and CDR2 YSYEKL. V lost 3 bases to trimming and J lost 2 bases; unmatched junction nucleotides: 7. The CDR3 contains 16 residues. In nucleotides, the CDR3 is TGCGCCAGCAGCCACCGCGGACTAGCGGAAACCTACGAGCAGTACTTC. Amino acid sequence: CASSHRGLAETYEQYF.

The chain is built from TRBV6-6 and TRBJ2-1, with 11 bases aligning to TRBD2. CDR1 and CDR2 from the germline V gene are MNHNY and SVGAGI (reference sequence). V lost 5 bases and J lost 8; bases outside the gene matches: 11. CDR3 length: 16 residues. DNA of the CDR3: TGTGCCAGCAGTCGCCGTAGCGGGGGGGACGTGGATGAGCAGTTCTTC. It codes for CASSRRSGGDVDEQFF.

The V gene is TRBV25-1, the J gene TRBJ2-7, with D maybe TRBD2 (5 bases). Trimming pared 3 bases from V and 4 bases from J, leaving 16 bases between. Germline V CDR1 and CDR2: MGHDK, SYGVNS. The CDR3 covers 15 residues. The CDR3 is CASSDYRGSGYEQYF. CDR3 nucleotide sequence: TGTGCCAGCAGTGATTACAGAGGGTCGGGGTACGAGCAGTACTTC.

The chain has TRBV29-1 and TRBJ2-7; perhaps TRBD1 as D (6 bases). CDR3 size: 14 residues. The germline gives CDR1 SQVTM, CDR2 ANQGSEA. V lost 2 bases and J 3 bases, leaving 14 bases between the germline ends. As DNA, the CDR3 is TGCAGCGTTGAATCTGAACAGGGTATCTACGAGCAGTACTTC. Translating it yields CSVESEQGIYEQYF.

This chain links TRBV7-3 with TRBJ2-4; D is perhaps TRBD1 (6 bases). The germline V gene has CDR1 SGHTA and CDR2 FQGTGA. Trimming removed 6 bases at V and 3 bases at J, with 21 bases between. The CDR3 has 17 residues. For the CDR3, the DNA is TGTGCCAGCAGTCTAAACCTCCAACAGGGTCACAAAAACATTCAGTACTTC. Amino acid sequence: CASSLNLQQGHKNIQYF.

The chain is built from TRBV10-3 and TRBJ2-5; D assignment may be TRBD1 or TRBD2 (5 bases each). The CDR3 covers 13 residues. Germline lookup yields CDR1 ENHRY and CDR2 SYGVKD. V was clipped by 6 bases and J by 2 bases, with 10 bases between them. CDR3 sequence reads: CAISEGLQETQYF. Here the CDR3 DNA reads TGTGCCATCAGCGAGGGGCTTCAAGAGACCCAGTACTTC.

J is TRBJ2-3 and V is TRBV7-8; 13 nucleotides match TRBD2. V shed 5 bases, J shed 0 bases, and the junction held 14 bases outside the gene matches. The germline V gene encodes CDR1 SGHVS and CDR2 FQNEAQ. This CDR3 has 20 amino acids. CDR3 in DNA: TGTGCCAGCAGCCTAACATATCCGGGACTAGCGGGACCTAGCACAGATACGCAGTATTTT. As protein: CASSLTYPGLAGPSTDTQYF.